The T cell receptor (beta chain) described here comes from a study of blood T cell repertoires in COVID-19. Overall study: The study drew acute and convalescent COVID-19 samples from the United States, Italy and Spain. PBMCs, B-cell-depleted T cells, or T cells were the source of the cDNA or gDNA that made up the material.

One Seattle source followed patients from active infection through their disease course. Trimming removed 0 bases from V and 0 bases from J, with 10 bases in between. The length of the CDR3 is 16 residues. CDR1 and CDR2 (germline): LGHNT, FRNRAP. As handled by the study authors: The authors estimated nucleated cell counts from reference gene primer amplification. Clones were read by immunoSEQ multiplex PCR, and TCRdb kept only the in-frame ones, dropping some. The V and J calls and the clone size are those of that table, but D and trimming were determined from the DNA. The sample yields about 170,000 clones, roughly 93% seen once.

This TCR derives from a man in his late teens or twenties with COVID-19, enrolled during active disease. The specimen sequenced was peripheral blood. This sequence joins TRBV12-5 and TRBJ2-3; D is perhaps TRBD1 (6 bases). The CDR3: CASGLVLGASTDTQYF. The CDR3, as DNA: TGTGCTAGTGGTTTGGTTCTGGGGGCTAGCACAGATACGCAGTATTTT.